One sample yielded the 17 T cell receptor beta chains listed below, sequenced in a study of beta chain features in type 1 diabetes. Sequencing targeted expressed TCRB transcripts, as all isolated RNA had been reverse transcribed. The table came from immunoSEQ multiplex PCR; TCRdb's copy has only in-frame clones and leaves some out. The table has about 200,000 clones, under 13% seen once; the top ten hold approximately 1.5%. Sequencing was carried out using central memory CD4+ T cells from blood. These receptors originate from a young man in good health.

The rearrangement joins TRBV5-1 to TRBJ2-3; 11 nucleotides align to TRBD2. V was clipped by 4 bases and J by 0 bases; unmatched bases: 7. Germline loops: CDR1 SGHRS, CDR2 YFSETQ. The CDR3 extends over 17 amino acids. CDR3 nucleotides: TGCGCCAGCAGCACGCGACTAGCGGGGATAAGCACAGATACGCAGTATTTT. Translating gives CASSTRLAGISTDTQYF.

This chain connects TRBV14 to TRBJ2-5; D unclear. The J call may be wrong; the DNA end is better matched by TRBJ2-7. Per germline, CDR1 SGHDN and CDR2 FVKESK. The CDR3 covers 15 residues. The CDR3 region has the DNA TGTGCCAGCAGCCAAGATAACAGACCTCCCTACGAGCAGTACTTC. Its protein is CASSQDNRPPYEQYF.

The V call is TRBV7-8, the J call TRBJ2-5, with D perhaps TRBD1 (7 bases). Trimming took off 0 bases at V and 5 bases at J, with 10 bases between the two ends. The CDR3 is 14 residues long. CDR1 SGHVS and CDR2 FQNEAQ come from the germline V gene. CDR3 sequence: CASSLAPGGETQYF. The DNA for the CDR3 is TGTGCCAGCAGCTTAGCGCCAGGGGGGGAGACCCAGTACTTC.

This clone was counted between two and nine times. The V and J genes are TRBV7-9 and TRBJ1-4; D gene ambiguous. Germline lookup yields CDR1 SEHNR and CDR2 FQNEAQ (reference sequence). V was shortened by 4 bases and J by 0 bases, with 6 bases between the two germline ends. The CDR3 is made up of 14 amino acids. The CDR3 DNA follows: TGTGCCAGCAGCTACACAGCAACTAATGAAAAACTGTTTTTT. The encoded protein is CASSYTATNEKLFF.

The rearrangement joins TRBV11-2 to TRBJ2-7; 10 positions match TRBD1. After removal of 3 bases from V and 3 bases from J, the junction contained 5 bases not matched to a gene. The CDR3 sequence is 15 residues long. Germline CDR1 SGHAT, CDR2 FQNNGV. For the CDR3, the DNA is TGTGCCAGCAGCTTTTCCGGGACAGGGGACTACGAGCAGTACTTC. Translation: CASSFSGTGDYEQYF.

This clone was found a few times. J is TRBJ2-5 and V is TRBV29-1, with D tentatively TRBD1 or TRBD2 (5 bases each). CDR1 is SQVTM, CDR2 ANQGSEA, per germline. The CDR3 length is 12 residues. CDR3 bases: TGCAGTGCCGGGACCCCCGGTCAGACCCAGTACTTC. This translates into CSAGTPGQTQYF.

This clone has a handful of counts. The chain carries TRBV29-1 and TRBJ2-7; D may match TRBD1 or TRBD2 (5 bases each). Per the germline V gene, CDR1 is SQVTM and CDR2 is ANQGSEA. Trimming cost V 7 bases and J 5 bases, with 12 bases left between them. This CDR3 is built from 11 residues. In nucleotides, the CDR3 is TGCAGCGGTGGGACCTACGACGAGCAGTACTTC. Its protein product is CSGGTYDEQYF.

This chain uses TRBV30 with TRBJ1-1, with a tentative D call TRBD1 (6 bases). The V gene's germline CDR1 is GTSNPN and CDR2 SVGIG (reference sequence). The CDR3 length is 15 residues. V lost 2 bases, J lost 8 bases, and 21 bases lay in between. CDR3 region: CAWSRGANPTGEAFF. For the CDR3, the DNA is TGTGCCTGGAGTCGAGGTGCCAACCCAACAGGGGAAGCTTTCTTT.

This clone was detected only a few times. The rearrangement uses TRBV6-6 and TRBJ1-2; no reliable D call. Deletions cut 2 bases from V and 9 bases from J, with 13 bases between. Germline CDR1 and CDR2: MNHNY and SVGAGI (reference sequence). The CDR3 runs 13 residues. CDR3: CASSYEGVASYTF. The CDR3 DNA reads as TGTGCCAGCAGTTACGAGGGTGTCGCGAGCTACACCTTC.

This clone was seen many times. The rearrangement links TRBV6-6 to TRBJ2-1, with 7 bases matching TRBD2. CDR1 and CDR2 (germline): MNHNY, SVGAGI (reference sequence). The CDR3 is made up of 14 amino acids. J was trimmed by 10 bases and V by 2 bases; bases with no gene match: 8. In DNA, the CDR3 is TGTGCCAGCAGTTACGCAGATGGGGAGGGGGAGCAGTTCTTC. Translation gives CASSYADGEGEQFF.

This clone was seen more than once but under ten times. The chain joins TRBV25-1 to TRBJ2-2; D is uncertain. Looked up from germline, CDR1 is MGHDK and CDR2 is SYGVNS. V gave up 4 bases and J gave up 6 bases, with 9 bases separating them. This CDR3 has 13 amino acids. The CDR3 nucleotides are TGTGCCAGCAGTGGGAAGGAACCCGGGGAGCTGTTTTTT. This sequence encodes CASSGKEPGELFF.

V gene TRBV4-2 combines with J gene TRBJ1-2, with D unresolved. Per the germline V gene, CDR1 is LGHNA and CDR2 is YNFKEQ. V was trimmed by 1 base and J by 0 bases, leaving 12 bases between them. The CDR3 has 16 amino acids. The CDR3 loop reads CASSQVAGMANYGYTF. The DNA for the CDR3 is TGTGCCAGCAGCCAAGTGGCGGGGATGGCTAACTATGGCTACACCTTC.

This clone appeared a few times. The CDR3 sequence: CASSEWTPGRPQHF. In nucleotides, the CDR3 is TGTGCCAGCAGTGAATGGACCCCGGGGCGGCCCCAGCATTTT. This chain joins TRBV6-1 and TRBJ1-5; a possible D gene is TRBD1 (5 bases). Germline loops: CDR1 MNHNS, CDR2 SASEGT. Deletions cut 2 bases from V and 9 bases from J, with 14 bases between. The CDR3 loop spans 14 amino acids.

V is TRBV7-6 and J is TRBJ1-1; TRBD1 matches at 9 bases. J lost 1 base, V lost 1 base, and 7 bases had no gene match. Germline V gene lookup returns CDR1 SGHVS and CDR2 FNYEAQ. CDR3 size: 17 residues. The CDR3 is CASSLGPGQGPNTEAFF. As DNA, the CDR3 is TGTGCCAGCAGCTTAGGGCCGGGACAGGGCCCGAACACTGAAGCTTTCTTT.

This clone was counted a few times. Its ends do not fully match the called genes, so a read error is possible. V usage is TRBV9 and J usage is TRBJ2-3, with 9 bases aligning to TRBD2. Germline CDR1 and CDR2: SGDLS and YYNGEE. The CDR3 contains 14 residues. This chain's CDR3 is CASSVGTSIDTQYF. The CDR3 nucleotides are TGTGCCAGCAGCGTGGGGACTAGCATAGATACGCAGTATTTT. The whole variable domain, filled in from reference TRBV9 and TRBJ2-3, reads DSGVTQTPKHLITATGQRVTLRCSPRSGDLSVYWYQQSLDQGLQFLIQYYNGEERAKGNILERFSAQQFPDLHSELNLSSLELGDSALYFCASSVGTSIDTQYFGPGTRLTVL.

There are many counts of this clone. Different DNA sequences within this sample yield the same CDR3. V and J are TRBV14 and TRBJ2-1; D is ambiguous. V lost 4 bases, J lost 9 bases, and 10 bases lay in between. The V gene's germline CDR1 is SGHDN and CDR2 FVKESK. The length of the CDR3 is 12 residues. CDR3 nucleotides: TGTGCCAGCAGCCCAAACATGGGTGAGCAGTTCTTC. Translating gives CASSPNMGEQFF.

This chain joins TRBV7-2 and TRBJ1-2; D is undetermined. The V and J ends lost 6 bases and 7 bases respectively, with 21 bases between them. Germline CDR1 reads SGHTA; CDR2 reads FQGNSA. The CDR3 totals 15 residues. The CDR3 DNA sequence: TGTGCCAGCAGTTACCTCCGGGCCCCCGAAGGTGGCTACACCTTC. Its translation is CASSYLRAPEGGYTF.